This TCR beta chain was recovered during a study of cytomegalovirus exposure and HLA in healthy donors. The study, taken as a whole, reports: Associated with cytomegalovirus, according to the listing, were 150 to 200 TCR beta chains. The classifier, whose performance was assessed in both the original and validation cohorts, reportedly diagnosed cytomegalovirus status with high specificity and sensitivity.

About this clone itself: Antigen unknown.

Donors were nominally healthy when sampled, though unrecorded immune exposures were likely. V was clipped by 6 bases and J by 7 bases; unmatched bases: 15. The CDR3 runs to 16 residues. PCR was performed using 60 Vbeta and 13 Jbeta primers. Generated by immunoSEQ multiplex PCR, the TCRdb table keeps only in-frame clones and is missing some. The table shows fewer than 200,000 clones, with roughly 80% occurring only once. This TCR was sampled from a woman aged 18-29 years in good health and CMV-seronegative. The V and J genes are TRBV23-1 and TRBJ2-1; 7 bases map to TRBD1. TRBV23-1 is given ORF status, its function remaining uncertain. The specimen was PBMCs. CDR3 sequence (DNA): TGCGCCAGCAGCCGCGACAGGGTCTCAAAGGATAATGAGCAGTTCTTC. Amino acids: CASSRDRVSKDNEQFF.